Sequencing of this TCR beta chain was carried out in a study of cytomegalovirus exposure and HLA in healthy donors. General study findings and limits: Available immune exposure information was restricted to CMV serostatus only.

The CDR3 has 14 residues. V dropped 4 bases and J dropped 0; count of bases not matched to a gene: 2. Germline V lookup: CDR1 LGHNA, CDR2 YSLEER. PCR involved 60 Vbeta and 13 Jbeta primers. Here immunoSEQ multiplex PCR was the method, and the copy in TCRdb shows in-frame clones only, minus some. The sample holds about 60,000 clones, roughly 84% seen once. With respect to this clone: What it recognizes is unknown.

The TCR originated in a woman in her 30s in good health and CMV-seronegative. Source material: PBMCs. The V call is TRBV4-3, the J call TRBJ1-2, with TRBD1 matching over 7 bases. In DNA form, the CDR3 reads TGCGCCAGCAGCCCGACAGGGCCTAACTATGGCTACACCTTC. It is translated as CASSPTGPNYGYTF.